This TCR beta chain was recorded in a study of shared clonotypes between healthy human individuals. Study conclusions and caveats: Clonotypes not shared had lower generation probabilities than those common to all four donors.

In germline, CDR1 is LNHDA, CDR2 SQIVND (reference sequence). This CDR3 is 15 amino acids long. The trim removed 5 bases at V and 6 bases at J, leaving 11 bases unmatched. Naivety among CD8 cells was defined by CD45RO negativity and positive CCR7 selection, thereby excluding terminally differentiated effector memory CD45RA+ cells. Concerning this clone: Its target is not known.

Tens of thousands of T cell genomes, or approximately 190 ng DNA, went into the sorted-subset replicate PCRs. TCRdb's copy holds only in-frame clones and misses some; the assay was immunoSEQ multiplex PCR. Of roughly 590,000 clones listed, about 95% are singletons. The chain couples TRBV19 to TRBJ2-7; TRBD1 matches 9 bases. This TCR derives from a woman in her twenties or thirties in good health. The sequenced sample consisted of naive CD8+ T cells sorted from blood. The CDR3 here is CASSSRDRAPGEQYF. In DNA form, the CDR3 reads TGTGCCAGTAGTTCCCGGGACAGGGCGCCTGGCGAGCAGTACTTC.